The T cell receptor (beta chain) under discussion was sequenced for a study of T cells in Graves' hyperthyroidism and ophthalmopathy. Patients were excluded because of uncontrolled infection, other autoimmune disease, pregnancy or lactation. Fresh peripheral blood, roughly 9.3 ml, was the source of the PBMCs. This clonotype was counted ten times or more. The antigen is undetermined. General study points: In the blood, most expanded thyroid clonotypes above 0.001 appeared as well.

Trimming at V came to 3 bases and at J to 7 bases, leaving 6 bases not matched to a gene. This CDR3 comprises 14 residues. Looked up from germline, CDR1 is MDHEN and CDR2 is SYDVKM. TCR beta CDR3 sequences were amplified from RNA transcripts. Primed by the HTBI set, a first-round RT-PCR was run on the TCR CDR3. MiXCR was run by TCRdb on the multiplex PCR reads, yielding one entry per CDR3 protein. The profile covers under 400,000 distinct CDR3 sequences, with 15% to 20% appearing a single time and 15% to 17% taken by the ten largest. This chain links TRBV28 with TRBJ1-5; 7 nucleotides agree with TRBD1. Material: blood. The receptor comes from a woman aged 40 to 49 with Graves' ophthalmopathy. In DNA form, the CDR3 reads TGTGCCAGCAGTTTTAGGGTCAGGGGGCAGCCCCAGCATTTT. This codes for CASSFRVRGQPQHF.